This entry features one T cell receptor (beta chain) sequence. This clone occurred once. No antigen is known for it. It has no much larger one-base neighbor in the sample; base qualities were not kept. This record comes from a study of control samples from healthy donors and cancer patients (dated by TCRdb to about 2020). V is reduced by 5 bases and J by 2 bases, leaving a spacing of 15 bases between them. Looking up the germline V gene yields CDR1 SNHLY and CDR2 FYNNEI. The cysteine opens and the phenylalanine closes a CDR3 of 15 amino acids. The entry retains the CDR3 DNA only, 45 bases that are in frame from base 1. Library method: the immunoSEQ multiplex PCR assay. TCRdb's version of the immuneACCESS table is confined to in-frame rearrangements and falls short of the full clone set. An unresolved V gene accounts for under half of the shortfall where checked; the remainder is of unknown origin. A total of approximately 86,000 clones appear in this sample, 90% to 95% of them only once. The top ten clones comprise about 1.5% of the sample.

The chain is made from TRBV2 and TRBJ1-2; 5 matching bases give a weak D call of TRBD1. Material for sequencing was blood. The receptor was isolated from a woman between 25 and 40 years old in good health. The DNA sequence is TGTGCCAGCAGTCAGAGCCTCCGGGACAACTATGGCTACACCTTC. Its protein product is CASSQSLRDNYGYTF. The variable domain in full, with residues beyond the CDR3 obtained from the reference TRBV2 and TRBJ1-2 genes, is EPEVTQTPSHQVTQMGQEVILRCVPISNHLYFYWYRQILGQKVEFLVSFYNNEISEKSEIFDDQFSVERPDGSNFTLKIRSTKLEDSAMYFCASSQSLRDNYGYTFGSGTRLTVV.